This T cell receptor beta chain derives from a study of radiation and T cells in renal cell carcinoma. The study's findings and limits: In blood, top tumor clones expanded by 2 weeks, shrinking by 4.

As concerns this clone: No antigen is known for it.

This CDR3 spans 13 amino acids. The data were produced by immunoSEQ multiplex PCR, yet TCRdb's version contains in-frame clones alone and is incomplete. The sample carries over 85,000 clones, just under 85% recorded once. Time point denoted: blood 4 weeks post-SBRT, at nephrectomy. Stated treatment: 15 Gy SBRT to primary tumor, nephrectomy 4 weeks later. Nephrectomy followed 15 Gy stereotactic body radiation by 4 weeks. The tumor was a clear cell renal cell carcinoma. The starting material was blood, obtained from a patient whose treatment included radiotherapy and nephrectomy. The chain employs TRBV1 and TRBJ1-2. TRBV1 constitutes a pseudogene. The receptor's source is a man in his forties or fifties with renal cell carcinoma. The CDR3 here is CTSIVRKTYGYTF. DNA of the CDR3: TGCACCAGCATTGTGCGAAAGACCTATGGCTACACCTTC.